This TCR beta chain was identified during a study of shared clonotypes between healthy human individuals. V was pared by 3 bases and J by 2 bases, with 1 base of the junction left unmatched. This CDR3 comprises 15 residues. Germline V gives CDR1 ENHRY, CDR2 SYGVKD. Produced via immunoSEQ multiplex PCR; TCRdb's table is partial and in-frame only. The data hold a few hundred thousand clones, with approximately 77% observed a single time. Sequencing was done on a sample of PBMCs. The chain links TRBV10-3 to TRBJ2-7; TRBD2 agrees at 13 bases. This receptor was identified in a woman aged 40 to 55 in good health. Some clones in this sample may be carry-over from other donors' samples. The CDR3 sequence: CAISDGLAGAYEQYF. The CDR3 DNA is TGTGCCATCAGTGACGGACTAGCGGGAGCCTACGAGCAGTACTTC.